The clone carrying this T cell receptor beta chain occurred many times. This record belongs to a study of neurological immune-mediated disorders. Germline V CDR1 and CDR2: LNHNV, YYDKDF (reference sequence). The length of the CDR3 is 12 residues. Trimming shortened V by 5 bases and J by 11 bases, and 15 bases separated the two germline ends. Via MiXCR, TCRdb re-called the 5' RACE reads, giving one row per CDR3 protein. The sample holds tens of thousands of distinct CDR3 sequences, under 2% seen once. The V gene is TRBV15, the J gene TRBJ1-1; D gene uncertain. Sequenced: PBMCs. This receptor was taken from a woman aged 40 to 49 with multiple sclerosis. CDR3 region: CATSGLGNLAFF. CDR3 in DNA: TGTGCCACCAGCGGTCTCGGCAATCTGGCTTTCTTT.